The 16 T cell receptor beta chains listed next were all sequenced from one sample in a study of blood T cells in healthy people across ages. Alongside a J-beta primer mix, a sample-barcoded 5' primer served in a second PCR lasting about 7 to 11 cycles. One entry per CDR3 protein, called by TCRdb with MiXCR from the 5' RACE reads. The sample shows roughly 830,000 distinct CDR3 sequences, approximately 67% of them seen only once. Source material: blood. Receptors originate from a man younger than 45 in good health.

This clonotype was seen a handful of times. The rearrangement uses TRBV7-2 and TRBJ2-7, with a possible D match to TRBD2 (5 bases). The CDR3 runs 15 residues. CDR1 and CDR2 from the germline V gene are SGHTA and FQGNSA. V shed 5 bases and J shed 0 bases, with 14 bases lying between them. DNA of the CDR3: TGTGCCAGCAGCCCAGGACTGGCGGTCTCCTACGAGCAGTACTTC. It codes for CASSPGLAVSYEQYF.

CDR3 nucleotides: TGTGCCAGCAGCCCCCATAGGGGCGCGGCAGATACGCAGTATTTT. This codes for CASSPHRGAADTQYF. V is TRBV9 and J is TRBJ2-3; perhaps TRBD1 as D (5 bases). CDR3 size: 15 residues. CDR1 and CDR2 (germline): SGDLS, YYNGEE. Trimming removed 4 bases at V and 4 bases at J, with 16 bases between.

The V gene is TRBV10-3, the J gene TRBJ1-6; D remains ambiguous. This CDR3 has 13 residues. The germline gives CDR1 ENHRY, CDR2 SYGVKD. V was shortened by 7 bases and J by 7 bases, with 11 bases between the two germline ends. CDR3 sequence (DNA): TGTGCCATCAAACCGATAAGCAATTCACCCCTCCACTTT. It codes for CAIKPISNSPLHF.

This clonotype has more than one count but fewer than ten. The CDR3 region has the DNA TGCGCCAGCAGCGGAACTCTACGGAGTGGGACGGCAGAGACCCAGTACTTC. Its protein product is CASSGTLRSGTAETQYF. This chain connects TRBV5-1 to TRBJ2-5, with D perhaps assigned TRBD1 or TRBD2 (5 bases each). The CDR3 runs to 17 residues. CDR1 is SGHRS, CDR2 YFSETQ, per germline. Trimming took off 4 bases at V and 4 bases at J, with 23 bases between the two ends.

The chain recombines TRBV9 with TRBJ1-2, with 11 bases lining up with TRBD1. The V gene end was trimmed by 0 bases and the J gene end by 7 bases; junction bases not matched to a gene: 8. This CDR3 spans 16 amino acids. Germline V gene data show CDR1 as SGDLS and CDR2 as YYNGEE. The CDR3 region has the DNA TGTGCCAGCAGCGTAGTGGAGGACAGGGGGCAAATTGGCTACACCTTC. It specifies CASSVVEDRGQIGYTF.

The chain has TRBV12-3 or TRBV12-4 and TRBJ2-3; D ambiguous. The CDR3 covers 15 residues. V was cut by 3 bases and J by 1 base, with 11 bases left in between. CDR3 in amino acids: CASSFRSYRTDTQYF. CDR3 bases: TGTGCCAGCAGTTTCCGATCTTATCGCACAGATACGCAGTATTTT.

The chain links TRBV4-3 to TRBJ2-5; 7 nucleotides match TRBD2. The end of the DNA is better explained by TRBJ2-7, so the J call may be wrong. In germline, CDR1 is LGHNA, CDR2 YSLEER. The CDR3 has 14 residues. The CDR3 DNA reads TGCGCCAGCAGCCCCGAGGGGAGGGTCCACGAGCAGTACTTC. This codes for CASSPEGRVHEQYF.

To note about this clonotype: This clone may be a read error of a much larger clone one base away. The chain is built from TRBV5-1 and TRBJ2-6; D is possibly TRBD1 (5 bases). Germline V gene lookup returns CDR1 SGHRS and CDR2 YFSETQ. The CDR3 has 15 residues. CDR3 nucleotides: TGCGCCAGCAGCTTGGATGTCTCTGGGGCCAACGTCCAGACTTTC. Encoded protein: CASSLDVSGANVQTF.

This clonotype was recorded a few times. The rearrangement uses TRBV27 and TRBJ2-4; D may be TRBD1 or TRBD2 (7 bases each). TRBJ2-7 explains the end of the DNA better; the J call may be wrong. Germline lookup yields CDR1 MNHEY and CDR2 SMNVEV (reference sequence). This CDR3 spans 15 amino acids. DNA of the CDR3: TGTGCCAGCAGTTTATCGGCCAGGGGGGGTCGCGAGCAGTACTTC. Its translation: CASSLSARGGREQYF.

The chain joins TRBV11-2 to TRBJ2-7; D possibly matches TRBD1 or TRBD2 (7 bases each). The DNA end favors TRBJ2-4, so the J call may be wrong. The germline gives CDR1 SGHAT, CDR2 FQNNGV. The CDR3 consists of 16 residues. The CDR3 sequence: CASSPLQGRVKNIQYF. CDR3 nucleotide sequence: TGTGCCAGCAGCCCCCTACAGGGGAGGGTCAAAAACATTCAGTACTTC.

This chain joins TRBV7-9 and TRBJ2-7; 7 bases line up with TRBD1. CDR1 and CDR2 from the germline V gene are SEHNR and FQNEAQ (reference sequence). The V gene end was trimmed by 6 bases and the J gene end by 2 bases; junction bases not matched to a gene: 7. This CDR3 contains 14 residues. The CDR3 nucleotides read TGTGCCAGCAGATCAACAGGGGCACCCTACGAGCAGTACTTC. Translation: CASRSTGAPYEQYF.

The V and J genes are TRBV6-1 and TRBJ2-7; 10 bases are shared with TRBD1. Germline V gene data show CDR1 as MNHNS and CDR2 as SASEGT. Trimming cost V 1 base and J 3 bases; bases outside gene matches: 15. This CDR3 spans 19 amino acids. This CDR3 is CASSEEGGQGSSYLYEQYF. In nucleotides, the CDR3 is TGTGCCAGCAGTGAAGAGGGGGGACAGGGGTCCTCATATCTCTACGAGCAGTACTTC.

V and J are TRBV20-1 and TRBJ2-3, with 7 nucleotides matching TRBD2. Trimming took 4 bases from V and 6 from J; bases not matched to a gene: 4. The CDR3 contains 12 residues. Germline CDR1 and CDR2: DFQATT and SNEGSKA (reference sequence). The CDR3 DNA is TGCAGTGCTACATACGGGAGGGATACGCAGTATTTT. Its protein product is CSATYGRDTQYF.

The V and J genes are TRBV29-1 and TRBJ2-7; 11 bases are a match to TRBD2. Germline assignment: CDR1 SQVTM and CDR2 ANQGSEA. With V trimmed by 4 bases and J by 1 base, 9 bases remained unmatched. This CDR3 region has 16 residues. Here the CDR3 DNA reads TGCAGCGTTGCTGGGACTAGCGGAGAAATATCCTACGAGCAGTACTTC. Translating gives CSVAGTSGEISYEQYF.

This clonotype was seen more than once but under ten times. The chain couples TRBV9 to TRBJ1-2, with D unresolved. The CDR3 is made up of 15 amino acids. The germline gives CDR1 SGDLS, CDR2 YYNGEE. V was trimmed by 0 bases and J by 0 bases, leaving 9 bases between them. CDR3 nucleotides: TGTGCCAGCAGCGTAGGGACGGCGTCTAACTATGGCTACACCTTC. Its protein product is CASSVGTASNYGYTF.

This clonotype was observed a handful of times. This chain joins TRBV5-1 and TRBJ2-7, with D hard to call. CDR1 SGHRS and CDR2 YFSETQ come from the germline V gene. CDR3 length: 15 residues. The V end was cut by 1 base, the J end by 2 bases, with 13 bases between. CDR3 nucleotides: TGCGCCAGCAGCTTGTTCTCTGGGTCCCCCTACGAGCAGTACTTC. Protein sequence: CASSLFSGSPYEQYF.